Each of the 16 T cell receptor beta chains below was sequenced from the same sample in a study of breast tumors, draining lymph nodes, adjacent tissues. Using its own MiXCR run on the multiplex PCR reads, TCRdb lists one record per CDR3 protein. Altogether about 22,000 distinct CDR3 sequences are present, roughly 58% being singletons, with the ten largest covering around an eighth. Input material: breast tumor tissue. The receptor set was obtained from a female donor with breast cancer. Some clones in this sample may be carry-over from other donors' samples.

Of note for this clonotype: A much larger clone lies one base from this, so it may be a read error. The chain uses TRBV2 and TRBJ1-1; D not resolved. The CDR3 totals 11 residues. Germline V gives CDR1 SNHLY, CDR2 FYNNEI. CDR3 nucleotide sequence: TGTGCCAGCTCCCGGGAGACTGGAGCTTTCTTT. Protein product: CASSRETGAFF. The variable domain in full, with the rest retrieved from reference TRBV2 and TRBJ1-1, is EPEVTQTPSHQVTQMGQEVILRCVPISNHLYFYWYRQILGQKVEFLVSFYNNEISEKSEIFDDQFSVERPDGSNFTLKIRSTKLEDSAMYFCASSRETGAFFGQGTRLTVV.

Notes on this clonotype: At one of its ends the junction is not consistent with the germline gene, which may arise from a read error. The chain has TRBV15 and TRBJ2-7; possibly TRBD2 for D (7 bases). Germline V gene sequence: CDR1 LNHNV, CDR2 YYDKDF (reference sequence). The CDR3 loop spans 13 amino acids. In nucleotides, the CDR3 is TGTGCCAGCAGCAGAGGGGGGGTCAGCGAGCAGTACTTC. Translation: CASSRGGVSEQYF.

This clonotype is labeled medium-sized. CDR3 sequence: CSFGSYPGNTIYF. The CDR3 coding sequence is TGCAGTTTCGGGAGCTACCCTGGAAACACCATATATTTT. The chain has TRBV20-1 and TRBJ1-3, with D uncertain. The germline CDR1 and CDR2 sequences are DFQATT and SNEGSKA (reference sequence). This CDR3 is 13 amino acids long. V was pared by 8 bases and J by 2 bases, with 13 bases between.

The chain recombines TRBV6-5 with TRBJ2-2, with D unclear. This CDR3 contains 16 residues. Germline CDR1 is MNHEY and CDR2 is SVGAGI. Trimming removed 0 bases at V and 2 bases at J, with 10 bases between. The CDR3 loop is CASSYSRARNTGELFF. The CDR3 nucleotides read TGTGCCAGCAGTTACTCTCGGGCTCGCAACACCGGGGAGCTGTTTTTT.

Many counts were recorded for this clonotype. The chain is built from TRBV7-3 and TRBJ2-3; D remains unclear. The CDR3 runs 15 residues. Per germline, CDR1 SGHTA and CDR2 FQGTGA. Trimming took 4 bases from V and 2 from J, leaving 13 bases between them. The CDR3 DNA reads as TGTGCCAGCAGCTCTCTAAAAAGCCCCACAGATACGCAGTATTTT. Protein sequence: CASSSLKSPTDTQYF.

Sample share makes this clonotype medium-sized (0.01 to 0.1%). The genes are TRBV2 and TRBJ2-5; TRBD2 matches at 9 bases. V shed 1 base and J 8 bases; nucleotides not matched to a gene: 8. This CDR3 is 15 amino acids long. Looked up from germline, CDR1 is SNHLY and CDR2 is FYNNEI. CDR3 protein: CASSEVAGGQGTQYF. CDR3 nucleotide sequence: TGTGCCAGCAGTGAAGTGGCGGGGGGGCAAGGAACCCAGTACTTC.

DNA of the CDR3: TGCGCCAGCAGCAGAACCGGGACTAGCAAGAATGAGCAGTTCTTC. Amino acids: CASSRTGTSKNEQFF. The V and J genes are TRBV5-1 and TRBJ2-1; 9 bases line up with TRBD2. Trimming at V came to 4 bases and at J to 7 bases, leaving 9 bases not matched to a gene. The CDR3 sequence is 15 residues long. Per the germline V gene, CDR1 is SGHRS and CDR2 is YFSETQ.

This chain links TRBV7-2 with TRBJ2-7; D might be TRBD2 (5 bases). The germline V gene has CDR1 SGHTA and CDR2 FQGNSA. The CDR3 has 12 amino acids. V lost 6 bases to trimming and J lost 2 bases, with 8 bases between them. The CDR3 DNA reads TGTGCCAGCAGAAGCGGCACCTACGAGCAGTACTTC. This gives the protein CASRSGTYEQYF.

As for this clonotype: Likely a read error: the CDR3 ends without its conserved phenylalanine or tryptophan. The chain has TRBV27 and TRBJ2-3; D is possibly TRBD1 or TRBD2 (5 bases each). The V gene's germline CDR1 is MNHEY and CDR2 SMNVEV (reference sequence). V shed 0 bases and J shed 4 bases, with 11 bases lying between them. This CDR3 region has 15 residues. In DNA form, the CDR3 reads TGTGCCAGCAGTTTATCCGGGACCGGCGCAGATACGCAGTATCTT. Encoded protein: CASSLSGTGADTQYL.

The V and J genes are TRBV9 and TRBJ2-2; possibly TRBD1 for D (5 bases). CDR1 and CDR2 from the germline V gene are SGDLS and YYNGEE. This CDR3 comprises 19 residues. Trimming took off 0 bases at V and 2 bases at J, with 20 bases between the two ends. The CDR3, as DNA: TGTGCCAGCAGCGTAGGGCAGGGTGGTTTGTCTGGAAACACCGGGGAGCTGTTTTTT. As protein: CASSVGQGGLSGNTGELFF.

This chain links TRBV5-1 with TRBJ2-3; the D is unclear. With 5 bases removed from V and 5 bases from J, the gap between germline ends came to 15 bases. The CDR3 runs to 14 residues. Germline V gene lookup returns CDR1 SGHRS and CDR2 YFSETQ. In DNA form, the CDR3 reads TGCGCCAGCAGGAGTTCCCTGAGAGGAGATACGCAGTATTTT. Encoded protein: CASRSSLRGDTQYF.

This clonotype was observed many times. A much larger clone differs by one base, so this may be a read error. The chain combines TRBV5-1 with TRBJ2-1; D possibly uses TRBD1 or TRBD2 (6 bases each). CDR1 and CDR2 from the germline V gene are SGHRS and YFSETQ. There are 15 residues in the CDR3. The CDR3 loop reads CTSSLDGGKGNEQFF. In DNA, the CDR3 is TGCACCAGCAGCTTGGACGGGGGCAAAGGGAATGAGCAGTTCTTC.

This chain joins TRBV5-1 and TRBJ2-3; perhaps TRBD1 as D (6 bases). The CDR3 consists of 16 residues. Germline loops: CDR1 SGHRS, CDR2 YFSETQ. The germline V and J ends were trimmed by 4 bases and 0 bases, with 15 bases remaining between them. CDR3 amino acids: CASSPLRGSSTDTQYF. The DNA for the CDR3 is TGCGCCAGCAGCCCCTTGAGGGGGAGTAGCACAGATACGCAGTATTTT.

Relative to its sample, this clonotype is medium-sized. V usage is TRBV12-3 or TRBV12-4 and J usage is TRBJ2-3, with D possibly TRBD1 on 7 matching bases. CDR3 size: 16 residues. Trimming took off 6 bases at V and 6 bases at J, with 22 bases between the two ends. DNA for the CDR3: TGTGCCAGCAGCTCGCCTGGGGGGAAGGGGGCGGATACGCAGTATTTT. Protein sequence: CASSSPGGKGADTQYF.

V is TRBV9 and J is TRBJ2-7, with 12 positions matching TRBD2. CDR3 length equals 14 residues. Germline V gives CDR1 SGDLS, CDR2 YYNGEE. V dropped 0 bases and J dropped 5; count of bases not matched to a gene: 0. DNA of the CDR3: TGTGCCAGCAGCGTAGGACTAGCGGGAGACGAGCAGTACTTC. As protein: CASSVGLAGDEQYF.

The chain has TRBV5-1 and TRBJ1-2, with TRBD1 matching over 9 bases. Germline V gene lookup returns CDR1 SGHRS and CDR2 YFSETQ. This CDR3 contains 15 residues. V lost 4 bases, J lost 9 bases, and 13 bases stayed unmatched. The CDR3 sequence: CASSEEYRGLDSYTF. CDR3 in DNA: TGCGCCAGCAGCGAGGAGTACAGGGGGCTCGATAGCTACACCTTC.